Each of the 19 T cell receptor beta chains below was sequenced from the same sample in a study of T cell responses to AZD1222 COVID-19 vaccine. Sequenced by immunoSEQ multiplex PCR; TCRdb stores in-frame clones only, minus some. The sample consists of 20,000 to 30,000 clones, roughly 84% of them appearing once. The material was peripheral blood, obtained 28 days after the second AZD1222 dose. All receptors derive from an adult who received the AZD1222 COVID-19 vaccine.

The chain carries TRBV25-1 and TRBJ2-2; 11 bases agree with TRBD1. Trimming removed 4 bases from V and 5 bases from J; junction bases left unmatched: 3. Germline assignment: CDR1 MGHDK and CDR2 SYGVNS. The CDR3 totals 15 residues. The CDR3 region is CASSGDRGATGELFF. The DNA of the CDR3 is TGTGCCAGCAGTGGGGACAGGGGGGCGACCGGGGAGCTGTTTTTT.

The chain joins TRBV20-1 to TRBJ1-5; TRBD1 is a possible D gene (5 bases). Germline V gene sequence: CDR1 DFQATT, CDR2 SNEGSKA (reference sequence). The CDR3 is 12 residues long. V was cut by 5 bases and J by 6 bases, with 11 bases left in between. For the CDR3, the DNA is TGCAGTGCTGGTGGGGGGATTCAGCCCCAGCATTTT. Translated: CSAGGGIQPQHF.

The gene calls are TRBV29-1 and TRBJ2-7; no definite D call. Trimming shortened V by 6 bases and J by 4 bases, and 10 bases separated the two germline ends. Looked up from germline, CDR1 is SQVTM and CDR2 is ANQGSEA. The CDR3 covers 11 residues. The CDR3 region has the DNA TGCAGCGTCCTGAACGAGTACGAGCAGTACTTC. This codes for CSVLNEYEQYF.

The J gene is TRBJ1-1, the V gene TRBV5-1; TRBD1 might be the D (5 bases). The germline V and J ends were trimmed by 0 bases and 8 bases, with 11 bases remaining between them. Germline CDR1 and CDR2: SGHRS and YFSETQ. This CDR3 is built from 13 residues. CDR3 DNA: TGCGCCAGCAGCTTGGCCGCGGGACGGGAAGCTTTCTTT. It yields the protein CASSLAAGREAFF.

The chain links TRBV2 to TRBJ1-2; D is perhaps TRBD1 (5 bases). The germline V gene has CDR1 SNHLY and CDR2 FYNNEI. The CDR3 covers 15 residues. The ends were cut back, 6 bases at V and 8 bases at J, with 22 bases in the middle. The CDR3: CASSKWDLISGGYTF. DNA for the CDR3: TGTGCCAGCAGCAAATGGGACTTGATTTCAGGCGGCTACACCTTC.

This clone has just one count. The CDR3 region has the DNA TGTGCCAGCAAGCGGGGGCCGTCCTACAATGAGCAGTTCTTC. This sequence encodes CASKRGPSYNEQFF. The V and J genes are TRBV9 and TRBJ2-1; 8 bases are shared with TRBD2. Germline CDR1 and CDR2: SGDLS and YYNGEE. The trim removed 6 bases at V and 1 base at J, leaving 3 bases unmatched. CDR3 size: 14 residues.

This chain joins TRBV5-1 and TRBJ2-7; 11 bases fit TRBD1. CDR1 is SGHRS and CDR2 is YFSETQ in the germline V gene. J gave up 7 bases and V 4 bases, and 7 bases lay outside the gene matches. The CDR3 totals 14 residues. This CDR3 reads CASSTGTGGGEQYF. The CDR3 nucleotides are TGCGCCAGCAGCACCGGGACAGGGGGAGGAGAGCAGTACTTC.

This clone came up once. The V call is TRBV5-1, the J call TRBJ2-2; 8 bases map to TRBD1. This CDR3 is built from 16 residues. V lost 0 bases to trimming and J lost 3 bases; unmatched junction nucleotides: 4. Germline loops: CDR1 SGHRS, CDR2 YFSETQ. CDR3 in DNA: TGCGCCAGCAGCTTGGCGGACAGGGAGGACACCGGGGAGCTGTTTTTT. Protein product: CASSLADREDTGELFF.

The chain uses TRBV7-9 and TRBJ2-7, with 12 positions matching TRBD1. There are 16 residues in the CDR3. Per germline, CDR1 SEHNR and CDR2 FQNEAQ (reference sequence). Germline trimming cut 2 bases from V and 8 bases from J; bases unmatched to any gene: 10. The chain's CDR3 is CASSLRGGTGGRKQYF. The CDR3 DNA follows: TGTGCCAGCAGCTTACGGGGCGGGACAGGGGGCAGGAAGCAGTACTTC.

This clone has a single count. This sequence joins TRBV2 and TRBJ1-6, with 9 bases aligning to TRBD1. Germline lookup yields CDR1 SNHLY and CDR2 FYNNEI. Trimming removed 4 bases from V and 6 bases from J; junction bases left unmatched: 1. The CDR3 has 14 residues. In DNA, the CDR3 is TGTGCCAGCAGTGGGGGACAGGGTAATTCACCCCTCCACTTT. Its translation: CASSGGQGNSPLHF.

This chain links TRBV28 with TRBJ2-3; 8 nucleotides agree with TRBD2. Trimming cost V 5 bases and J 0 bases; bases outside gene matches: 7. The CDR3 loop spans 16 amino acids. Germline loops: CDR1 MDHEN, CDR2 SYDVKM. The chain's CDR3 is CASSRAASGSTDTQYF. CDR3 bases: TGTGCCAGCAGTCGGGCGGCTAGCGGGAGCACAGATACGCAGTATTTT.

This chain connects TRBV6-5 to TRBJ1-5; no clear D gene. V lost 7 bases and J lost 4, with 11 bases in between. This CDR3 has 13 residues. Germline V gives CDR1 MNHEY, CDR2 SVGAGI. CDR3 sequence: CASTRQGNQPQHF. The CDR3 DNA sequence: TGTGCCAGCACCCGTCAAGGAAATCAGCCCCAGCATTTT.

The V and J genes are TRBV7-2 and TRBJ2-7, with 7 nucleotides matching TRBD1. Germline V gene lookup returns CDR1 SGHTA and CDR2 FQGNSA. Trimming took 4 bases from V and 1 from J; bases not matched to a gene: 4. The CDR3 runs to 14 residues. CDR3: CASSSLTGSYEQYF. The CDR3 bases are TGTGCCAGCAGCTCCCTGACAGGGTCCTACGAGCAGTACTTC.

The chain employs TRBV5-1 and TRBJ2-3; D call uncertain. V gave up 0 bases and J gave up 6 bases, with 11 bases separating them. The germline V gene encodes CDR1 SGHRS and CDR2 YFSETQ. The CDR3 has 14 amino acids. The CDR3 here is CASSLEPPVDTQYF. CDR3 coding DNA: TGCGCCAGCAGCTTGGAACCCCCGGTGGATACGCAGTATTTT. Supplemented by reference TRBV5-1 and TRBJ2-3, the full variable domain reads KAGVTQTPRYLIKTRGQQVTLSCSPISGHRSVSWYQQTPGQGLQFLFEYFSETQRNKGNFPGRFSGRQFSNSRSEMNVSTLELGDSALYLCASSLEPPVDTQYFGPGTRLTVL.

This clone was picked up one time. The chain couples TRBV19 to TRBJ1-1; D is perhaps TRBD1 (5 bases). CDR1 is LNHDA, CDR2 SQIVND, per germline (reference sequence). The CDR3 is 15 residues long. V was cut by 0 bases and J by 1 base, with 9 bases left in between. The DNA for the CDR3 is TGTGCCAGTAGTATAGATCCAGGGTCGAACACTGAAGCTTTCTTT. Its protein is CASSIDPGSNTEAFF.

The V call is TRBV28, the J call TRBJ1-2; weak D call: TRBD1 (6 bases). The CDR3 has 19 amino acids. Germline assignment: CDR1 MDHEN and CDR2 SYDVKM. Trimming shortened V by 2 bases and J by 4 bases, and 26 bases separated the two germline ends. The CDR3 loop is CASSLAGAGRSPIPYGYTF. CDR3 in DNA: TGTGCCAGCAGTTTAGCGGGGGCAGGGAGAAGTCCTATTCCCTATGGCTACACCTTC.

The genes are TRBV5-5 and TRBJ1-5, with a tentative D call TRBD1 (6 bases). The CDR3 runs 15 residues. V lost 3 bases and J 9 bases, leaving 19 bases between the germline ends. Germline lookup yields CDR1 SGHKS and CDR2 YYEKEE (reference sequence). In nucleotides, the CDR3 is TGTGCCAGCAGCTCGGAAGGAGGGGGGTTACGGCCCCAGCATTTT. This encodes CASSSEGGGLRPQHF.

CDR3 bases: TGTGCCAGCAGTTTGGGACAGGTCGGGTCACCCCTCCACTTT. It is translated as CASSLGQVGSPLHF. This chain uses TRBV28 with TRBJ1-6; TRBD1 agrees at 8 bases. Germline V gives CDR1 MDHEN, CDR2 SYDVKM. V trimming: 3 bases; J trimming: 10 bases; junction bases outside the gene matches: 5. CDR3 length: 14 amino acids.

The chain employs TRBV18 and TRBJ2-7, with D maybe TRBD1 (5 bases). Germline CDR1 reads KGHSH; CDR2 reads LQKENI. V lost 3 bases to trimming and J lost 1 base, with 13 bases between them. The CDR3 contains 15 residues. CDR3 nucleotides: TGTGCCAGCTCACCGCCGCAGGGTTTTTCCTACGAGCAGTACTTC. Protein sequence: CASSPPQGFSYEQYF.